Following are 4 T cell receptor beta chains from one sample sequenced in a study of OX40 agonist ivuxolimab in advanced cancers. Clones were read by immunoSEQ multiplex PCR, and TCRdb kept only the in-frame ones, dropping some. The data show 60,000 or so clones, 87% seen once. The sample consisted of CD4+ or CD8+ T cells sorted from blood, taken in a trial of the OX40 agonist ivuxolimab. Receptor source: an adult with an advanced solid tumor such as melanoma, head and neck, liver or kidney cancer.

J is TRBJ2-3 and V is TRBV7-6; 9 bases fit TRBD1. CDR1 SGHVS and CDR2 FNYEAQ come from the germline V gene. Trimming took 5 bases from V and 4 from J; bases not matched to a gene: 7. The CDR3 has 15 amino acids. Written as DNA, the CDR3 is TGTGCCAGCAGCCCTGGGACAGGGCAGGCAGATACGCAGTATTTT. As protein: CASSPGTGQADTQYF.

The chain uses TRBV6-1 and TRBJ1-2; 9 bases are a match to TRBD1. The trim removed 6 bases at V and 2 bases at J, leaving 4 bases unmatched. The CDR3 is 14 amino acids. CDR1 and CDR2 from the germline V gene are MNHNS and SASEGT. CDR3 protein: CASSTGTGNYGYTF. The CDR3 DNA is TGTGCCAGCAGCACCGGGACAGGGAACTATGGCTACACCTTC.

This chain links TRBV5-5 with TRBJ1-1; 7 bases line up with TRBD1. CDR1 SGHKS and CDR2 YYEKEE come from the germline V gene (reference sequence). The junction had 8 bases not matched to a gene; V was cut back by 3 bases and J by 3 bases. CDR3 length equals 15 residues. This CDR3 is CASSSSTGRDTEAFF. The CDR3 bases are TGTGCCAGCAGCTCCTCGACAGGGAGGGACACTGAAGCTTTCTTT.

The V gene is TRBV6-1, the J gene TRBJ2-7; 9 bases fit TRBD1. After removal of 5 bases from V and 0 bases from J, the junction contained 5 bases not matched to a gene. This CDR3 has 15 amino acids. CDR1 is MNHNS and CDR2 is SASEGT in the germline V gene. CDR3 sequence: CASSRTGQGSYEQYF. The DNA of the CDR3 is TGTGCCAGCAGTAGAACGGGACAGGGCTCCTACGAGCAGTACTTC.